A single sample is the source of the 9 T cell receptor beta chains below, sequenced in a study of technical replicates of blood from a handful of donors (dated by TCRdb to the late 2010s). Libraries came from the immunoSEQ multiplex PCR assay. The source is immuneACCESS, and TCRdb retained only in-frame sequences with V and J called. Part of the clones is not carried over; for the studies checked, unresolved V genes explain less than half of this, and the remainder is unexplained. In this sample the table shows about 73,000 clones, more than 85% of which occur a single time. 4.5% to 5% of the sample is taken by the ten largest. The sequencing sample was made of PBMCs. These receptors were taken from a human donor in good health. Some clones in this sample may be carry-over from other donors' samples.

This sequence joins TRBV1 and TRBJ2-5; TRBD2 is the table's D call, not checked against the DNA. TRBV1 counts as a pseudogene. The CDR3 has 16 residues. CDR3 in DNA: TGCACCAGCAGCCAAGATCGGCCCCCCGGGGAAGAGACCCAGTACTTC. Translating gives CTSSQDRPPGEETQYF.

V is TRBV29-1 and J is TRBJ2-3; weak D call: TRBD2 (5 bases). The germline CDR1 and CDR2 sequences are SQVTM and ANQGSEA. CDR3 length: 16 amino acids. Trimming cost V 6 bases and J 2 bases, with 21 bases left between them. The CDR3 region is CSVPNLEVATTDTQYF. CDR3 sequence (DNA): TGCAGCGTCCCAAACTTGGAAGTAGCGACCACAGATACGCAGTATTTT.

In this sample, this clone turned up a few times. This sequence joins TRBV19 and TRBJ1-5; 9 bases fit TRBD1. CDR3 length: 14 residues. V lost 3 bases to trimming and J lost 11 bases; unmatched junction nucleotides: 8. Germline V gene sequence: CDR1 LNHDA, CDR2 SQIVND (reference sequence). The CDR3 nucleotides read TGTGCCAGTAGTATCGGCACAGGGGGCCGGGCCCAGCATTTT. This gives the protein CASSIGTGGRAQHF. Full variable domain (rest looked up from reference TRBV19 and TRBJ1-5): DGGITQSPKYLFRKEGQNVTLSCEQNLNHDAMYWYRQDPGQGLRLIYYSQIVNDFQKGDIAEGYSVSREKKESFPLTVTSAQKNPTAFYLCASSIGTGGRAQHFGDGTRLSIL.

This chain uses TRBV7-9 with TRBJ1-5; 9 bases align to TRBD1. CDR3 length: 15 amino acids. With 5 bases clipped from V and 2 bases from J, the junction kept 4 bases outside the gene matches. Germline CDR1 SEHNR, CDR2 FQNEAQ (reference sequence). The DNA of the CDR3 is TGTGCCAGCAGCCGGGACAGGGCTGGCAATCAGCCCCAGCATTTT. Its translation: CASSRDRAGNQPQHF. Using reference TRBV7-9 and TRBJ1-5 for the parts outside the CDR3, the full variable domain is DTGVSQNPRHKITKRGQNVTFRCDPISEHNRLYWYRQTLGQGPEFLTYFQNEAQLEKSRLLSDRFSAERPKGSFSTLEIQRTEQGDSAMYLCASSRDRAGNQPQHFGDGTRLSIL.

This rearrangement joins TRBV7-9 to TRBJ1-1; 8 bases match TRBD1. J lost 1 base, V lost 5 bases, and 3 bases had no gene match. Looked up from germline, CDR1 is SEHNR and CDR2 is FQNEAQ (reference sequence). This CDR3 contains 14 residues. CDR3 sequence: CASSRQGRNTEAFF. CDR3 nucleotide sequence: TGTGCCAGCAGCCGACAGGGGCGGAACACTGAAGCTTTCTTT.

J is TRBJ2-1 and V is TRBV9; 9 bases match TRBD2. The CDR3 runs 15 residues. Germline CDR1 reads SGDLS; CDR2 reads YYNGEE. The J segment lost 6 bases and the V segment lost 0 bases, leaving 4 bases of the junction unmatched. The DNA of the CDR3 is TGTGCCAGCAGCGTAGTAGCGGGAGTCAGCAATGAGCAGTTCTTC. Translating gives CASSVVAGVSNEQFF. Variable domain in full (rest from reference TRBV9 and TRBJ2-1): DSGVTQTPKHLITATGQRVTLRCSPRSGDLSVYWYQQSLDQGLQFLIQYYNGEERAKGNILERFSAQQFPDLHSELNLSSLELGDSALYFCASSVVAGVSNEQFFGPGTRLTVL.

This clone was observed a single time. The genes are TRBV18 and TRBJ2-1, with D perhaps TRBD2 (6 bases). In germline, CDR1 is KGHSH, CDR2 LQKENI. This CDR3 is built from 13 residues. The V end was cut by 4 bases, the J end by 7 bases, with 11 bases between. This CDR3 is CASSRDSKNEQFF. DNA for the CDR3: TGTGCCAGCTCACGGGACTCGAAAAATGAGCAGTTCTTC.

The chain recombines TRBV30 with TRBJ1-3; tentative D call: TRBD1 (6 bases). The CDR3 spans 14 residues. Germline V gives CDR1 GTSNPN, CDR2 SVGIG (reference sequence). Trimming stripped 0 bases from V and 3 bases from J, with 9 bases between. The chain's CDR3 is CAWSVGGGGNTIYF. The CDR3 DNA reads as TGTGCCTGGAGTGTAGGGGGGGGTGGAAACACCATATATTTT.

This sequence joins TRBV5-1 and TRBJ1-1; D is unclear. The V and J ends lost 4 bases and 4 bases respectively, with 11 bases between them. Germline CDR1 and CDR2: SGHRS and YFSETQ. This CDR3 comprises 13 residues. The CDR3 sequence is CASSIDTTTEAFF. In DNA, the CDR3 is TGCGCCAGCAGCATAGACACAACCACTGAAGCTTTCTTT.